A single sample is the source of the 5 T cell receptor beta chains below, sequenced in a study of shared clonotypes between healthy human individuals. Clones were read by immunoSEQ multiplex PCR, and TCRdb kept only the in-frame ones, dropping some. The data contain 470,000 or so clones, roughly 80% of them singletons. Input material: PBMCs. The receptors here all came from a woman aged 40 to 49 in good health. Some clones in this sample may be carry-over from other donors' samples.

As concerns this clone: A much larger clone differs by one base, so this may be a read error. CDR3 sequence (DNA): TGTGCCAGCAGCTTCAGAGAGACCCAGTACTTC. Translation: CASSFRETQYF. V usage is TRBV5-6 and J usage is TRBJ2-5; D call uncertain. Germline CDR1 and CDR2: SGHDT and YYEEEE. The CDR3 runs 11 residues. The germline V and J ends were trimmed by 2 bases and 4 bases, with 3 bases remaining between them.

This clone occurred a few times. The V call is TRBV30, the J call TRBJ2-6; 8 bases map to TRBD2. Germline values: CDR1 GTSNPN, CDR2 SVGIG (reference sequence). CDR3 length equals 15 residues. Unmatched junction bases numbered 3, after V lost 5 bases and J lost 0 bases. CDR3 region: CAWWRGDSGANVLTF. The CDR3 region has the DNA TGTGCCTGGTGGCGGGGGGACTCTGGGGCCAACGTCCTGACTTTC.

The CDR3 sequence is CASSPSGNGNEQFF. CDR3 nucleotides: TGTGCCAGCAGCCCGAGCGGGAACGGCAATGAGCAGTTCTTC. The rearrangement links TRBV9 to TRBJ2-1; 7 nucleotides match TRBD2. Germline CDR1 and CDR2: SGDLS and YYNGEE. The CDR3 has 14 residues. The trim removed 4 bases at V and 6 bases at J, leaving 7 bases unmatched.

As concerns this clone: With a much larger clone just one base away, this may be a read error. Other nucleotide sequences in the sample specify the same CDR3. This rearrangement joins TRBV7-2 to TRBJ1-5; a weak D match, TRBD1 (6 bases). CDR1 is SGHTA, CDR2 FQGNSA, per germline. There are 15 residues in the CDR3. The V end was cut by 5 bases, the J end by 5 bases, with 16 bases between. The CDR3 region has the DNA TGTGCCAGCAGCCTAGAGGACAGCGCCTATCAGCCCCAGCATTTT. This sequence encodes CASSLEDSAYQPQHF.

The genes are TRBV7-9 and TRBJ1-1; D is ambiguous. CDR3 length equals 10 residues. Deletions cut 4 bases from V and 11 bases from J, with 8 bases between. From germline, CDR1 is SEHNR and CDR2 FQNEAQ (reference sequence). In DNA, the CDR3 is TGTGCCAGCAGCTCGCTTGGTGCTTTCTTT. As protein: CASSSLGAFF.